A single sample is the source of the 4 T cell receptor beta chains below, sequenced in a study of T cell repertoires in cytomegalovirus infection. TCRdb reprocessed the reads with MiXCR, giving one entry per CDR3 protein. This sample has just under 300,000 distinct CDR3 sequences; roughly a tenth occur once, and the top ten carry about 2.3%. Sequences were obtained from PBMCs. Every receptor here comes from a human donor in good health (CMV status not recorded). Some clones in this sample may be carry-over from other donors' samples.

In its sample, this clonotype was seen many times. V and J are TRBV14 and TRBJ2-1; possibly TRBD1 for D (5 bases). Trimming removed 4 bases from V and 9 bases from J, with 16 bases in between. The CDR3 spans 14 residues. Germline V gene data show CDR1 as SGHDN and CDR2 as FVKESK. This chain's CDR3 is CASSPGRSTGEQFF. Written as DNA, the CDR3 is TGTGCCAGCAGCCCCGGACGCTCCACAGGTGAGCAGTTCTTC.

This clonotype was observed many times. The chain joins TRBV20-1 to TRBJ1-5; no firm D call. V was pared by 5 bases and J by 2 bases, with 13 bases between. This CDR3 contains 14 residues. Germline CDR1 DFQATT, CDR2 SNEGSKA (reference sequence). The CDR3 DNA reads as TGCAGTGCTTTTCCGCAGAGGGGCAATCAGCCCCAGCATTTT. This sequence encodes CSAFPQRGNQPQHF.

This clonotype has ten or more counts. The rearrangement links TRBV7-2 to TRBJ1-5; 7 bases are shared with TRBD1. The CDR3 is 17 amino acids. The ends lost 2 bases at V and 2 bases at J; junction bases unmatched: 9. Germline loops: CDR1 SGHTA, CDR2 FQGNSA. CDR3 nucleotides: TGTGCCAGCAGCTTATTTTCTAGGGGGCAAGGCAATCAGCCCCAGCATTTT. This gives the protein CASSLFSRGQGNQPQHF. Full variable domain (missing parts from reference TRBV7-2 and TRBJ1-5): GAGVSQSPSNKVTEKGKDVELRCDPISGHTALYWYRQSLGQGLEFLIYFQGNSAPDKSGLPSDRFSAERTGGSVSTLTIQRTQQEDSAVYLCASSLFSRGQGNQPQHFGDGTRLSIL.

Ten or more counts support this clonotype. The rearrangement uses TRBV7-2 and TRBJ1-5, with 7 bases aligning to TRBD1. This CDR3 has 13 residues. The trim removed 6 bases at V and 5 bases at J, leaving 4 bases unmatched. The V gene's germline CDR1 is SGHTA and CDR2 FQGNSA. The CDR3 DNA follows: TGTGCCAGCAGTCCTCAGGGGGATCAGCCCCAGCATTTT. Amino acids: CASSPQGDQPQHF.